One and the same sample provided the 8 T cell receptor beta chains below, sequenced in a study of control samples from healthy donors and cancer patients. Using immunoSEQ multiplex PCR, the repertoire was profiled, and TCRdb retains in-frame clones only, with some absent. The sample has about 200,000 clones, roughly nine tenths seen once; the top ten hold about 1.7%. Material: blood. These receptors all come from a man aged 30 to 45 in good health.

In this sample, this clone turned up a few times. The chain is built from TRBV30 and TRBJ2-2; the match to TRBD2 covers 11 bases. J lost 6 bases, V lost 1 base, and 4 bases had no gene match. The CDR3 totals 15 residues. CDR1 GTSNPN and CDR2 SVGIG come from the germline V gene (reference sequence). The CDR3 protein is CAWSGSLAGAGELFF. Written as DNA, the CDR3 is TGTGCCTGGAGTGGGTCACTAGCGGGGGCCGGGGAGCTGTTTTTT.

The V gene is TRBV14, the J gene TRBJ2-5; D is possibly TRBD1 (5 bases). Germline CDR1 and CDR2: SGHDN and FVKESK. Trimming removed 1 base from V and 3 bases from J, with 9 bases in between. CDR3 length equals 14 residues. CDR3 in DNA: TGTGCCAGCAGCCAAGTAATAGGGGAAGAGACCCAGTACTTC. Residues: CASSQVIGEETQYF.

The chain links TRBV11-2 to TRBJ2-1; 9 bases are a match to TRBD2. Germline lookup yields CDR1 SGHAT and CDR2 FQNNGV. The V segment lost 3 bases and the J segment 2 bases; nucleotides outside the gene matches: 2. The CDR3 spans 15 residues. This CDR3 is CASSLAGGPYNEQFF. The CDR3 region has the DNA TGTGCCAGCAGCTTGGCGGGGGGGCCCTACAATGAGCAGTTCTTC.

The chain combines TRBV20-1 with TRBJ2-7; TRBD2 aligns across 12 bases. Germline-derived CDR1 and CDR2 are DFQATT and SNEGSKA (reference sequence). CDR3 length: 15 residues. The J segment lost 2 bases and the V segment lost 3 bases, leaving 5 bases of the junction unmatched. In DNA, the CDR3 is TGCAGTGCTAGTACGACTAGCGGGGGTACCTACGAGCAGTACTTC. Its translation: CSASTTSGGTYEQYF.

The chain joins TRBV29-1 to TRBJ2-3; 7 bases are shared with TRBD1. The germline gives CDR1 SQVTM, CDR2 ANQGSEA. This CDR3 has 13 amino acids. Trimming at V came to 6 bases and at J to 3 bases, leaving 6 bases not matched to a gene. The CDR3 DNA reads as TGCAGCGTGCGGACAGGCGGAACAGATACGCAGTATTTT. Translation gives CSVRTGGTDTQYF.

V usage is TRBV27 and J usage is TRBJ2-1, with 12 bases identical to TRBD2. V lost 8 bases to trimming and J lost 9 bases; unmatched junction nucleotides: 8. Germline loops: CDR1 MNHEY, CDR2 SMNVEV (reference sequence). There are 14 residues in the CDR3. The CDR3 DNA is TGTGCCAGCTCGCTAGCGGGGGGGCGGGGTGAGCAGTTCTTC. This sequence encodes CASSLAGGRGEQFF.

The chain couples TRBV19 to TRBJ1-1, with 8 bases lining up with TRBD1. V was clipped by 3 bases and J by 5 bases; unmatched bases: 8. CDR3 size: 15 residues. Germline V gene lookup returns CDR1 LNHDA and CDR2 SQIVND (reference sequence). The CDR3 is CASSMRQGFGTEAFF. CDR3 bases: TGTGCCAGTAGTATGAGACAGGGGTTCGGGACTGAAGCTTTCTTT.

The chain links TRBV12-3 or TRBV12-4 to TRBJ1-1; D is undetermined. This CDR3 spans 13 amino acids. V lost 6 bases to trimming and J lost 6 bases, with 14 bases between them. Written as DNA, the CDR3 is TGTGCCAGCAGCTTTAACTCTTACTCTGAAGCTTTCTTT. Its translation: CASSFNSYSEAFF.